The TCR beta chain under discussion was sequenced for a study of cytomegalovirus exposure and HLA in healthy donors. J gave up 2 bases and V 4 bases, and 13 bases lay outside the gene matches. Germline CDR1 and CDR2: SQVTM and ANQGSEA. The CDR3 runs 18 residues. Primers for the PCR totalled 60 Vbeta and 13 Jbeta. The repertoire was sequenced with immunoSEQ multiplex PCR; TCRdb's copy has only in-frame clones and lacks some. The sample has roughly 170,000 clones; 80% are singletons. The chain uses TRBV29-1 and TRBJ2-2; 10 bases map to TRBD1. The receptor was isolated from a man in his thirties or forties in good health and CMV-seropositive. Specimen: PBMCs. The CDR3 bases are TGCAGCGTTGGACCCCTCCAGGGACAGGGGTCTAACACCGGGGAGCTGTTTTTT. Its protein is CSVGPLQGQGSNTGELFF.